Listed here are 10 T cell receptor beta chains from one sample, sequenced in a study of vaccination effects on CD4 cells after COVID-19. The culture ran for less than 12 days, and then CD4+ T cells were isolated. The cohort was immunized with two doses of either the BNT162b2 or mRNA-1273 vaccine. These receptors are not linked to any known antigen. TCRdb keeps only in-frame clones here, not all; method: immunoSEQ multiplex PCR. The table has tens of thousands of clones, 74% seen once; the top ten hold over 2%. The specimen was CD4+ T cells from PBMCs cultured without peptide, collected after COVID-19 vaccination. The receptor set was obtained from a human donor who received a COVID-19 vaccine.

V is TRBV5-1 and J is TRBJ1-6; 7 bases map to TRBD1. V shed 4 bases and J 7 bases; nucleotides not matched to a gene: 8. Germline V gene sequence: CDR1 SGHRS, CDR2 YFSETQ. This CDR3 has 15 residues. CDR3 sequence: CASSSRQGGNSPLHF. The CDR3 nucleotides read TGCGCCAGCAGCAGCCGACAGGGCGGCAATTCACCCCTCCACTTT.

This clone was observed a few times. The V and J genes are TRBV4-1 and TRBJ2-3; maybe TRBD1 (6 bases). The germline V gene has CDR1 MGHRA and CDR2 YSYEKL. The CDR3 is made up of 16 amino acids. The V gene lost 0 bases and the J gene lost 4 bases, with 14 bases spanning the gap. This chain's CDR3 is CASSQERFRGPDTQYF. As DNA, the CDR3 is TGCGCCAGCAGCCAAGAGAGGTTCAGGGGCCCAGATACGCAGTATTTT.

This clone was seen only once. The chain links TRBV11-1 to TRBJ2-1; 14 nucleotides line up with TRBD2. Per germline, CDR1 SGHAT and CDR2 FQDESV (reference sequence). Losses at the gene ends were 5 bases for V and 7 bases for J; bases not matched to a gene: 7. The CDR3 runs 16 residues. This CDR3 reads CASSRTSGGFPNEQFF. CDR3 DNA sequence: TGTGCCAGCAGCCGGACTAGCGGGGGGTTTCCGAATGAGCAGTTCTTC.

The CDR3 region is CASRNGQGGEQYV. For the CDR3, the DNA is TGTGCCAGCAGGAATGGACAGGGAGGTGAGCAGTACGTC. This chain uses TRBV2 with TRBJ2-7; 8 bases map to TRBD1. CDR1 is SNHLY and CDR2 is FYNNEI in the germline V gene. This CDR3 contains 13 residues. V shed 6 bases and J 7 bases; nucleotides not matched to a gene: 8.

V and J are TRBV13 and TRBJ1-2; possibly TRBD1 for D (6 bases). This CDR3 is 16 amino acids long. With 0 bases removed from V and 5 bases from J, the gap between germline ends came to 16 bases. Germline CDR1 and CDR2: PRHDT and FYEKMQ (reference sequence). The CDR3 DNA reads as TGTGCCAGCAGCTTAGGCCGTGGGGGCTGGTTGTATGGCTACACCTTC. This encodes CASSLGRGGWLYGYTF.

The chain is built from TRBV2 and TRBJ2-7; no clear D. The V and J ends lost 4 bases and 4 bases respectively, with 11 bases between them. The CDR3 has 13 residues. Germline CDR1 is SNHLY and CDR2 is FYNNEI. In DNA, the CDR3 is TGTGCCAGCAGTGTAGAGCGTGCGTACGAGCAGTACGTC. Protein product: CASSVERAYEQYV.

The gene calls are TRBV6-5 and TRBJ2-5; 7 bases map to TRBD1. The germline V gene encodes CDR1 MNHEY and CDR2 SVGAGI. V lost 6 bases, J lost 2 bases, and 3 bases stayed unmatched. The CDR3 has 13 residues. The chain's CDR3 is CASSGQAQETQYF. In nucleotides, the CDR3 is TGTGCCAGCAGCGGACAGGCTCAAGAGACCCAGTACTTC.

The rearrangement joins TRBV18 to TRBJ2-5; D unclear. Germline V gene lookup returns CDR1 KGHSH and CDR2 LQKENI. V was trimmed by 0 bases and J by 5 bases, leaving 4 bases between them. The CDR3 covers 12 residues. The CDR3 spells CASSPPIETQYF. The DNA for the CDR3 is TGTGCCAGCTCACCACCAATTGAGACCCAGTACTTC. The complete variable domain, with remaining parts taken from reference TRBV18 and TRBJ2-5, reads NAGVMQNPRHLVRRRGQEARLRCSPMKGHSHVYWYRQLPEEGLKFMVYLQKENIIDESGMPKERFSAEFPKEGPSILRIQQVVRGDSAAYFCASSPPIETQYFGPGTRLLVL.

This chain connects TRBV6-4 to TRBJ1-1; 8 bases agree with TRBD1. The V gene's germline CDR1 is MRHNA and CDR2 SNTAGT. Trimming removed 6 bases from V and 1 base from J; junction bases left unmatched: 7. There are 15 residues in the CDR3. The CDR3 coding sequence is TGTGCCAGCAGGCCAGGGGACAGGCAGAACACTGAAGCTTTCTTT. It is translated as CASRPGDRQNTEAFF.

The CDR3 region has the DNA TGTGCCAGCAGCAAAGTGTGGTGGGACAGAAAAAATCAGCCCCAGCATTTT. Protein sequence: CASSKVWWDRKNQPQHF. The rearrangement links TRBV21-1 to TRBJ1-5; the table's D call TRBD1 went unverified against the DNA. TRBV21-1 is labeled a pseudogene. The CDR3 length is 17 residues.